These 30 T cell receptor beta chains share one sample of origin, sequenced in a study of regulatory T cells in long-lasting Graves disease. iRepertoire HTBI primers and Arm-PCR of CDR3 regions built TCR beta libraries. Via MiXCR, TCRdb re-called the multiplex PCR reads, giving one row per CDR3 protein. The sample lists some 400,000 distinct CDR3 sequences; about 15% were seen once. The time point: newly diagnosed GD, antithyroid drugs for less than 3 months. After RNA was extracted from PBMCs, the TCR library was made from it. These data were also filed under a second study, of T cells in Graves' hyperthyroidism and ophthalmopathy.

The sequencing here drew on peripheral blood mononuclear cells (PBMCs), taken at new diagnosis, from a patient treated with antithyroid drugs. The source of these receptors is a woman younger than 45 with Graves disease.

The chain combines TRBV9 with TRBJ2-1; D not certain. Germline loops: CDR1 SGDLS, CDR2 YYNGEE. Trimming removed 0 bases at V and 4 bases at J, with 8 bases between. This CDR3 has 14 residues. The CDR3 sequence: CASSVDASYNEQFF. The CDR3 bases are TGTGCCAGCAGCGTAGATGCTAGTTACAATGAGCAGTTCTTC.

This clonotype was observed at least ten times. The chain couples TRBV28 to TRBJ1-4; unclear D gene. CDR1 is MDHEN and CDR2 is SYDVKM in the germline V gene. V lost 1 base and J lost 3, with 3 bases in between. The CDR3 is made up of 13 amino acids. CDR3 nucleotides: TGTGCCAGCAGTTTATCTGCTAATGAAAAACTGTTTTTT. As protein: CASSLSANEKLFF. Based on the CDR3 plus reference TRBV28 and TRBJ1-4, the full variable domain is DVKVTQSSRYLVKRTGEKVFLECVQDMDHENMFWYRQDPGLGLRLIYFSYDVKMKEKGDIPEGYSVSREKKERFSLILESASTNQTSMYLCASSLSANEKLFFGSGTQLSVL.

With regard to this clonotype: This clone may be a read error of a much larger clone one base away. For the CDR3, the DNA is TGTGCCAGCAGCTACCGGTTTGAGCTTACAGATACGCAGTATTTT. Its protein product is CASSYRFELTDTQYF. V gene TRBV7-2 combines with J gene TRBJ2-3; D is unresolved. Germline CDR1 reads SGHTA; CDR2 reads FQGNSA. The CDR3 extends over 15 amino acids. V dropped 4 bases and J dropped 3 bases, with 14 bases sitting between them.

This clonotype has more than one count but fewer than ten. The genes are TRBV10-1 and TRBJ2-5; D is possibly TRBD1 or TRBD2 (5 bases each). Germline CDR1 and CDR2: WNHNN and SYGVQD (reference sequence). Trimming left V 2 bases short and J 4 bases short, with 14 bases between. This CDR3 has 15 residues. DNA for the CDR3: TGCGCCAGCAGTGAGAGGGGCGGAGGCCGAGAGACCCAGTACTTC. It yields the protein CASSERGGGRETQYF.

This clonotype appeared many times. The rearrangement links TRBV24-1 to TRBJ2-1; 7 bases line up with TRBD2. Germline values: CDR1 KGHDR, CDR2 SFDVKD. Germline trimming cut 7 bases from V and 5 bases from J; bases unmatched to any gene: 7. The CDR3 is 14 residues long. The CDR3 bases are TGTGCCACCAGCGGACTAGGGATACACAATGAGCAGTTCTTC. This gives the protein CATSGLGIHNEQFF.

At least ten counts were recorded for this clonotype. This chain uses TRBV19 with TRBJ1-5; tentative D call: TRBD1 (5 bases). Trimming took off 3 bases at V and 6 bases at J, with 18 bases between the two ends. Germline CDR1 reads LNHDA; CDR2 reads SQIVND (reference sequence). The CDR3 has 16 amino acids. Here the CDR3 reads CASSIPRAGKGQPQHF. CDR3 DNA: TGTGCCAGTAGTATCCCGCGGGCAGGGAAGGGTCAGCCCCAGCATTTT.

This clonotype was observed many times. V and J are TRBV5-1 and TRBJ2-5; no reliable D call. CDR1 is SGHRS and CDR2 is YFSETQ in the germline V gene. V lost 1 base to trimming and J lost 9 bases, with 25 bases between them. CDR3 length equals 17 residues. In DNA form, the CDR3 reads TGCGCCAGCAGCTTGTGGGTTGAGACCGACCGAACAAGGCCCCAGTACTTC. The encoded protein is CASSLWVETDRTRPQYF. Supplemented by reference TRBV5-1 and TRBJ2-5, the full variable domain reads KAGVTQTPRYLIKTRGQQVTLSCSPISGHRSVSWYQQTPGQGLQFLFEYFSETQRNKGNFPGRFSGRQFSNSRSEMNVSTLELGDSALYLCASSLWVETDRTRPQYFGPGTRLLVL.

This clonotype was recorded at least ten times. The DNA of the CDR3 is TGCAGTGCTTCGACTAGCGGGATCTACGAGCAGTACTTC. It translates to CSASTSGIYEQYF. The chain employs TRBV20-1 and TRBJ2-7; 11 nucleotides match TRBD2. Losses at the gene ends were 5 bases for V and 3 bases for J; bases not matched to a gene: 3. Germline V CDR1 and CDR2: DFQATT, SNEGSKA (reference sequence). The CDR3 is made up of 13 amino acids.

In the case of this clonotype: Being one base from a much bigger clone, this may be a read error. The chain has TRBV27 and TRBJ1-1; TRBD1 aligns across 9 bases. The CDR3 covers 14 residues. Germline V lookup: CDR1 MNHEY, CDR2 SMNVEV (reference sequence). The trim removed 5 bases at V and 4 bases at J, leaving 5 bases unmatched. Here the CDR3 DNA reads TGTGCCAGCAGTCTTACAGGGGGCCGCACTGAAGCTTTCTTT. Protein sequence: CASSLTGGRTEAFF.

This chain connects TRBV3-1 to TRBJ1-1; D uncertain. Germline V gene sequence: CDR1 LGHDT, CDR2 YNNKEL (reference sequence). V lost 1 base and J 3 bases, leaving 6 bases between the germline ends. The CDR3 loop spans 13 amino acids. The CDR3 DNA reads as TGTGCCAGCAGCCAAGTTTCGGACACTGAAGCTTTCTTT. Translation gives CASSQVSDTEAFF.

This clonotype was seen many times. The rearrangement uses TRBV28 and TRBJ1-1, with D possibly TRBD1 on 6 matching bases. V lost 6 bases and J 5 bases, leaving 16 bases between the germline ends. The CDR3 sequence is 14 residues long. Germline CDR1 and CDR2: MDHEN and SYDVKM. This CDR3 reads CASRTTGRGTEAFF. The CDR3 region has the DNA TGTGCCAGCAGAACGACAGGCCGGGGGACTGAAGCTTTCTTT.

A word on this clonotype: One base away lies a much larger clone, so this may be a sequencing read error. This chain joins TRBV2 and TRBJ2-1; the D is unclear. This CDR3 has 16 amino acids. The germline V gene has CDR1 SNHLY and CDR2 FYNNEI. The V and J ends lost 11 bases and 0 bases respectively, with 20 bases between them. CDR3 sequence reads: CAGIGERLSSYNEQFF. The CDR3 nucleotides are TGTGCCGGCATAGGCGAAAGGCTGAGCTCCTACAATGAGCAGTTCTTC.

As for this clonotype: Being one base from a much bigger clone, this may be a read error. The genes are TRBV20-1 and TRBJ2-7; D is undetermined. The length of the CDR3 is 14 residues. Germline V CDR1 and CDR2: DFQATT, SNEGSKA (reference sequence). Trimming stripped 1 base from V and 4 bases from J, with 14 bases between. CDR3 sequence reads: CSARVGRSKYEQYF. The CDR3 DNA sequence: TGCAGTGCTAGAGTGGGCAGGAGTAAGTACGAGCAGTACTTC.

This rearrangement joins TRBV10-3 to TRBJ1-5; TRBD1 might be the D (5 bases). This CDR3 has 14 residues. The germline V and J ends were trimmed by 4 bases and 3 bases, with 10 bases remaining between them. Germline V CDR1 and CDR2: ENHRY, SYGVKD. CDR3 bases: TGTGCCATCAGTGGCAGGGATTCCAATCAGCCCCAGCATTTT. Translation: CAISGRDSNQPQHF.

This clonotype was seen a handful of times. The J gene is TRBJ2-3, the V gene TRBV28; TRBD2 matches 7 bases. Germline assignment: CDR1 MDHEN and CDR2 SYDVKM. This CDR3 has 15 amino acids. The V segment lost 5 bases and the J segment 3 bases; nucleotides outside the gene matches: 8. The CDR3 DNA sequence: TGTGCCAGCAGTGTCGGGGGGACTGGGACAGATACGCAGTATTTT. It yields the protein CASSVGGTGTDTQYF.

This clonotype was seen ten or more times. The CDR3 nucleotides read TGCAGCGTTGAAGCAGGGGGCAACTATGGCTACACCTTC. Translated: CSVEAGGNYGYTF. The chain has TRBV29-1 and TRBJ1-2; 8 nucleotides line up with TRBD1. The CDR3 length is 13 residues. Germline values: CDR1 SQVTM, CDR2 ANQGSEA. The J segment lost 2 bases and the V segment lost 1 base, leaving 0 bases of the junction unmatched.

CDR3 nucleotide sequence: TGCGCCAGCAGCTTCAGAGGGGCCGCTGAAGAGACCCAGTACTTC. Its translation is CASSFRGAAEETQYF. The V and J genes are TRBV5-1 and TRBJ2-5; possibly TRBD1 or TRBD2 for D (5 bases each). The germline V gene encodes CDR1 SGHRS and CDR2 YFSETQ. The V end was cut by 2 bases, the J end by 3 bases, with 14 bases between. This CDR3 region has 15 residues.

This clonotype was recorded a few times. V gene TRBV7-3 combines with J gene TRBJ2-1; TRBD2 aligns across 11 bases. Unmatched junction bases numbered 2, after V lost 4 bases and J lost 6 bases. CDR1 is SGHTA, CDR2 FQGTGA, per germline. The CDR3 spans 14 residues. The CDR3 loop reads CASSWGLAVNEQFF. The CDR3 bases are TGTGCCAGCAGCTGGGGACTAGCGGTCAATGAGCAGTTCTTC.

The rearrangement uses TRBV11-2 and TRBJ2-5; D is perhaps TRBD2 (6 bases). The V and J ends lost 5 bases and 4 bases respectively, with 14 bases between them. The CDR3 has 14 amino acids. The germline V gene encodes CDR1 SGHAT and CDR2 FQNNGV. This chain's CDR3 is CASSPQVGGETQYF. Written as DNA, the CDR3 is TGTGCCAGCAGCCCACAGGTGGGGGGAGAGACCCAGTACTTC.

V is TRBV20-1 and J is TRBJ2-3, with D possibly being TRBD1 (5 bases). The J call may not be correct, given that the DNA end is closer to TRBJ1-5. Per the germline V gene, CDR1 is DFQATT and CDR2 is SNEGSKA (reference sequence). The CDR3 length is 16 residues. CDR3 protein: CSARAPSGWGTDTQHF. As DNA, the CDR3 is TGCAGTGCTAGAGCGCCTAGCGGCTGGGGCACAGATACGCAGCATTTT.

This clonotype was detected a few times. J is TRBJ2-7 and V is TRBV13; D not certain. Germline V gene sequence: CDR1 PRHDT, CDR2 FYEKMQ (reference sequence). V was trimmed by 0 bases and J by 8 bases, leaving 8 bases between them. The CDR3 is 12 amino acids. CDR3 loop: CASSLGPGQQYF. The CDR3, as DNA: TGTGCCAGCAGCTTAGGCCCCGGGCAGCAGTACTTC. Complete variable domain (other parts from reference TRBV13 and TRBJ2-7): AAGVIQSPRHLIKEKRETATLKCYPIPRHDTVYWYQQGPGQDPQFLISFYEKMQSDKGSIPDRFSAQQFSDYHSELNMSSLELGDSALYFCASSLGPGQQYFGPGTRLTVT.

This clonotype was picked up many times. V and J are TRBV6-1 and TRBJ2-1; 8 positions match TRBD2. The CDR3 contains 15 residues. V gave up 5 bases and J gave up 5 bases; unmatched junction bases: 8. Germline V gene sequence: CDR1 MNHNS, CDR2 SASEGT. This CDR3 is CASSLGLAVNNEQFF. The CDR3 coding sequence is TGTGCCAGCAGTCTTGGACTAGCAGTAAACAATGAGCAGTTCTTC.

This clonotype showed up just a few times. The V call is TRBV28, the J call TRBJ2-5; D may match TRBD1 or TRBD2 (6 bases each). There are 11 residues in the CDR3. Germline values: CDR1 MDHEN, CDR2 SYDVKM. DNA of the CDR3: TGTGTTTCGGGGGCGCAGGAGACCCAGTACTTC. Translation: CVSGAQETQYF.

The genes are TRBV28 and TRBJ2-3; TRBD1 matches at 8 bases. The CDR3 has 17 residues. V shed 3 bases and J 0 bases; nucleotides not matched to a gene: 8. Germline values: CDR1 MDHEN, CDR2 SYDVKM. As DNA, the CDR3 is TGTGCCAGCAGTTTGGGTCTGGGGACAGGTAGCACAGATACGCAGTATTTT. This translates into CASSLGLGTGSTDTQYF.

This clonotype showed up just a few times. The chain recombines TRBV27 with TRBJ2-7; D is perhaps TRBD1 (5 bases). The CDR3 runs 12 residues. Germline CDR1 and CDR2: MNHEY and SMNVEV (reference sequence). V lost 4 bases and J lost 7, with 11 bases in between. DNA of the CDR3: TGTGCCAGCAGTTCCAGGGTCGGAGAGCAGTACTTC. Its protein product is CASSSRVGEQYF.

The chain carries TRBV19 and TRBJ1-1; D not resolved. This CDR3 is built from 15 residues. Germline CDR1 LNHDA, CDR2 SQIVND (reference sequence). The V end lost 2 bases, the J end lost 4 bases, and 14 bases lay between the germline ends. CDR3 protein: CASSIPGSSGTEAFF. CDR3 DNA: TGTGCCAGTAGTATACCAGGCAGCTCGGGCACTGAAGCTTTCTTT.

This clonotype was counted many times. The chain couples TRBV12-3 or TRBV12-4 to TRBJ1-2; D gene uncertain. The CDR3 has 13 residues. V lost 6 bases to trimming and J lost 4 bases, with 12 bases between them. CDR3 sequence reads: CASRRPGSYGYTF. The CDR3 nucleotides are TGTGCCAGCAGAAGGCCGGGCTCCTATGGCTACACCTTC.

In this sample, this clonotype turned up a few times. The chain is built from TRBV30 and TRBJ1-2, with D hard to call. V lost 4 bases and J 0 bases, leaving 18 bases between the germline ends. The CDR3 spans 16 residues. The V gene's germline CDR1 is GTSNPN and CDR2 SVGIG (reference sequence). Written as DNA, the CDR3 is TGTGCCTGGACAGGTTCGTGGAATTCGGCTAACTATGGCTACACCTTC. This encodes CAWTGSWNSANYGYTF.

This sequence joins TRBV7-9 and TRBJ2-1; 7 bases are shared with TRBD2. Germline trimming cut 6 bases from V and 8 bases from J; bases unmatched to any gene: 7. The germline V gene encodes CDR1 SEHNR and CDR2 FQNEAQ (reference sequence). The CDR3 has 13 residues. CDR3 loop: CASSSGLVYEQFF. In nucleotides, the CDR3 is TGTGCCAGCAGTTCTGGACTAGTCTATGAGCAGTTCTTC.

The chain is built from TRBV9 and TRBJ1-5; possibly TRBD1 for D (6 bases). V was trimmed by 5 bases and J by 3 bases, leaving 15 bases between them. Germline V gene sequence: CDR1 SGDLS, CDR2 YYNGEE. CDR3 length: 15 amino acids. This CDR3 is CASSTGGGNNQPQHF. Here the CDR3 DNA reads TGTGCCAGCAGTACCGGGGGCGGAAACAATCAGCCCCAGCATTTT.